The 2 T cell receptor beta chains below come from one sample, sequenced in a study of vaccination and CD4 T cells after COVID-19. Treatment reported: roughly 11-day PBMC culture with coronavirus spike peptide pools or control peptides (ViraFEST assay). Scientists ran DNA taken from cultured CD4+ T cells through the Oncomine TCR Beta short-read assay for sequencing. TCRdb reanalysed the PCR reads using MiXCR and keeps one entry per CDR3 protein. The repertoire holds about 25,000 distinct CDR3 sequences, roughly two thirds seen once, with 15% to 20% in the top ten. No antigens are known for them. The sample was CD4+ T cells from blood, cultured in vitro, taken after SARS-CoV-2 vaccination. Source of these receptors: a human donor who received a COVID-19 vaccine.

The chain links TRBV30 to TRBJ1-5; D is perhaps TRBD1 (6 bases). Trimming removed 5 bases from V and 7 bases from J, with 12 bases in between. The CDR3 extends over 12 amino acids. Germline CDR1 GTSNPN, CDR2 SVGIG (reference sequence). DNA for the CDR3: TGTGCCTGGGGCAGCGGGGGCCAGCCCCAGCATTTT. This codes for CAWGSGGQPQHF.

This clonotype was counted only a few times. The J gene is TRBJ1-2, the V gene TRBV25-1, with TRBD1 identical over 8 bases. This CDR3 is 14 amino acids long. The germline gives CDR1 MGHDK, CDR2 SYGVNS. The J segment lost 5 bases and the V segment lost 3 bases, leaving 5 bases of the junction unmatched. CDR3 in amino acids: CASSDDRGGYGYTF. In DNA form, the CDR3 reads TGTGCCAGCAGTGACGACAGGGGAGGGTATGGCTACACCTTC.